The 8 T cell receptor beta chains below come from one sample, sequenced in a study of blood T cells in healthy people across ages. Primed by a sample-barcoded 5' primer and a J-beta primer mix, a second PCR proceeded for about 7 to 11 cycles. TCRdb reprocessed the 5' RACE reads via MiXCR and lists one record per CDR3 protein. Seen here are some 1.5 million distinct CDR3 sequences, under 30% observed once, and the top ten hold about 8%. The sample was blood. These receptors were obtained from a woman aged 25 to 39 in good health.

The chain is built from TRBV10-2 and TRBJ2-7; D remains ambiguous. Germline CDR1 is WSHSY and CDR2 is SAAADI. V was pared by 8 bases and J by 6 bases, with 23 bases between. This CDR3 region has 15 residues. The chain's CDR3 is CASLRAGRTLGEQYF. The CDR3 bases are TGCGCCAGCCTCCGGGCAGGCCGAACTCTAGGCGAGCAGTACTTC.

V usage is TRBV6-5 and J usage is TRBJ1-1; D is perhaps TRBD1 (6 bases). Between the trimmed V and J ends, which lost 4 bases and 7 bases, there was a span of 13 bases. This CDR3 is built from 13 residues. Germline V gives CDR1 MNHEY, CDR2 SVGAGI. CDR3 protein: CASSSPDSYEAFF. The CDR3 DNA reads TGTGCCAGCAGTTCGCCGGACAGTTATGAAGCTTTCTTT.

This clonotype was seen many times. V is TRBV29-1 and J is TRBJ1-4; D call uncertain. This CDR3 spans 13 amino acids. CDR1 and CDR2 from the germline V gene are SQVTM and ANQGSEA. Trimming left V 7 bases short and J 8 bases short, with 17 bases between. CDR3 amino acids: CSAGPPDQEKLFF. The CDR3 DNA follows: TGCAGCGCCGGACCGCCAGACCAGGAAAAACTGTTTTTT.

A few counts support this clonotype. The chain is built from TRBV4-3 and TRBJ2-1, with D maybe TRBD2 (6 bases). V dropped 3 bases and J dropped 7 bases, with 10 bases sitting between them. This CDR3 region has 13 residues. CDR1 is LGHNA and CDR2 is YSLEER in the germline V gene. CDR3 nucleotides: TGCGCCAGCAGCCATGCTAGCGAGAATGAGCAGTTCTTC. Amino acids: CASSHASENEQFF.

This clonotype was found a few times. The gene calls are TRBV2 and TRBJ2-5; the match to TRBD2 covers 14 bases. Germline values: CDR1 SNHLY, CDR2 FYNNEI. This CDR3 spans 14 amino acids. J lost 5 bases, V lost 5 bases, and 1 base had no gene match. The CDR3 bases are TGTGCCAGCAGTTGGACTAGCGGGAGGGAGACCCAGTACTTC. This sequence encodes CASSWTSGRETQYF.

This clonotype was detected only a few times. The chain recombines TRBV15 with TRBJ2-3; 8 positions agree with TRBD2. V was pared by 0 bases and J by 4 bases, with 12 bases of the junction left unmatched. CDR3 size: 18 residues. Per the germline V gene, CDR1 is LNHNV and CDR2 is YYDKDF (reference sequence). The CDR3 sequence: CATSRDWIPREDADTQYF. As DNA, the CDR3 is TGTGCCACCAGCAGAGATTGGATCCCGCGGGAGGACGCAGATACGCAGTATTTT.

This clonotype has only a few counts. A much larger clonotype is one base distant, so this may be a read error. The rearrangement uses TRBV6-5 and TRBJ2-7; D might be TRBD1 or TRBD2, each matching 5 bases. V was trimmed by 4 bases and J by 5 bases, leaving 18 bases between them. This CDR3 contains 15 residues. From germline, CDR1 is MNHEY and CDR2 SVGAGI. This CDR3 reads CASSCSPGRWNEQYF. CDR3 sequence (DNA): TGTGCCAGCAGTTGCTCTCCAGGGAGATGGAACGAGCAGTACTTC.

This clonotype came up many times. The chain has TRBV6-6 and TRBJ2-7; D is ambiguous. CDR3 length: 12 residues. V was trimmed by 6 bases and J by 7 bases, leaving 13 bases between them. Per the germline V gene, CDR1 is MNHNY and CDR2 is SVGAGI (reference sequence). CDR3 loop: CASREKMGEQYF. The CDR3 nucleotides read TGTGCCAGCAGGGAAAAGATGGGGGAGCAGTACTTC.